Listed here are 18 T cell receptor beta chains from one sample, sequenced in a study of cytomegalovirus exposure and HLA in healthy donors. The study ran its PCR with 60 Vbeta and 13 Jbeta primers. Sequenced by immunoSEQ multiplex PCR; TCRdb stores in-frame clones only, minus some. The profile shows 240,000 or so clones, approximately 82% of them singletons. Sequenced input: PBMCs. Receptors were obtained from a woman in her sixties in good health and CMV-seropositive.

This chain uses TRBV6-5 with TRBJ2-7; 8 bases are a match to TRBD2. V shed 4 bases, J shed 3 bases, and the junction held 8 bases outside the gene matches. This CDR3 is built from 15 residues. Germline CDR1 MNHEY, CDR2 SVGAGI. CDR3 nucleotides: TGTGCCAGCAGTTTCCCGCGGGGGGCGATCTACGAGCAGTACTTC. Translated: CASSFPRGAIYEQYF.

The chain is built from TRBV19 and TRBJ1-1; TRBD1 is a possible D gene (5 bases). CDR1 LNHDA and CDR2 SQIVND come from the germline V gene (reference sequence). The V and J ends lost 6 bases and 0 bases respectively, with 14 bases between them. This CDR3 region has 15 residues. CDR3 residues: CASSIRQGLNTEAFF. CDR3 in DNA: TGTGCCAGTAGCATCCGTCAGGGCCTGAACACTGAAGCTTTCTTT.

CDR3 sequence (DNA): TGTGCCAGCAGCGTCCAGGGACAAATGAACACTGAAGCTTTCTTT. Amino acids: CASSVQGQMNTEAFF. The chain carries TRBV9 and TRBJ1-1; D is perhaps TRBD1 (6 bases). The ends were cut back, 2 bases at V and 0 bases at J, with 11 bases in the middle. Germline values: CDR1 SGDLS, CDR2 YYNGEE. The CDR3 is 15 amino acids.

About this clone itself: The identical CDR3 is also encoded by other nucleotide sequences in the sample. The CDR3: CASSYSRGRGGYTF. The CDR3 DNA sequence: TGTGCCAGCAGTTACTCAAGAGGGAGGGGCGGCTACACCTTC. The gene calls are TRBV6-5 and TRBJ1-2; the D gene is possibly TRBD1 (5 bases). The CDR3 has 14 residues. V lost 0 bases, J lost 8 bases, and 13 bases lay in between. Germline lookup yields CDR1 MNHEY and CDR2 SVGAGI.

The rearrangement uses TRBV10-3 and TRBJ2-1; tentatively, D is TRBD2 (6 bases). Trimming removed 8 bases at V and 8 bases at J, with 10 bases between. Looked up from germline, CDR1 is ENHRY and CDR2 is SYGVKD. The CDR3 contains 11 residues. DNA for the CDR3: TGTGCCATCGCTAGCGAGGATGAGCAGTTCTTC. Its protein is CAIASEDEQFF.

J is TRBJ1-1 and V is TRBV9; 7 nucleotides agree with TRBD1. V shed 4 bases, J shed 7 bases, and the junction held 1 base outside the gene matches. The CDR3 length is 11 residues. CDR1 and CDR2 (germline): SGDLS, YYNGEE. CDR3 DNA sequence: TGTGCCAGCAGCCCAGGGGGTGAAGCTTTCTTT. Residues: CASSPGGEAFF.

In the case of this clone: A junction end diverges from the germline sequence, so it may reflect a read error. The chain carries TRBV2 and TRBJ2-7, with D hard to call. Germline V gene data show CDR1 as SNHLY and CDR2 as FYNNEI. CDR3 length: 11 residues. As DNA, the CDR3 is TGTGCCAGCACCAACGGAGACTCCCACCACTTC. Encoded protein: CASTNGDSHHF. The entire variable domain, with the rest obtained from reference TRBV2 and TRBJ2-7, is as follows: EPEVTQTPSHQVTQMGQEVILRCVPISNHLYFYWYRQILGQKVEFLVSFYNNEISEKSEIFDDQFSVERPDGSNFTLKIRSTKLEDSAMYFCASTNGDSHHFGPGTRLTVT.

The J gene is TRBJ2-3, the V gene TRBV4-2, with D perhaps TRBD2 (6 bases). CDR3 length: 15 amino acids. Germline CDR1 and CDR2: LGHNA and YNFKEQ. Trimming removed 0 bases at V and 7 bases at J, with 14 bases between. The chain's CDR3 is CASSQEGGEGYTQYF. In DNA, the CDR3 is TGTGCCAGCAGCCAAGAGGGAGGTGAGGGCTATACGCAGTATTTT.

The genes are TRBV5-5 and TRBJ1-1; tentative D call: TRBD1 (5 bases). The V gene lost 4 bases and the J gene lost 5 bases, with 9 bases spanning the gap. Looked up from germline, CDR1 is SGHKS and CDR2 is YYEKEE (reference sequence). CDR3 size: 12 residues. CDR3 sequence (DNA): TGTGCCAGCAGCCACAGGTTTACTGAAGCTTTCTTT. Translated, it gives CASSHRFTEAFF.

This sequence joins TRBV6-1 and TRBJ1-2; D is unclear. The germline V gene encodes CDR1 MNHNS and CDR2 SASEGT. Trimming cost V 6 bases and J 7 bases, with 12 bases left between them. CDR3 size: 12 residues. The CDR3 DNA sequence: TGTGCCAGCAGGGCAGCGGGGATTGGCTACACCTTC. Protein product: CASRAAGIGYTF.

V usage is TRBV5-1 and J usage is TRBJ2-5, with TRBD1 matching over 7 bases. CDR1 and CDR2 from the germline V gene are SGHRS and YFSETQ. The CDR3 has 14 amino acids. Germline trimming cut 0 bases from V and 5 bases from J; bases unmatched to any gene: 4. This CDR3 reads CASSLEGGGETQYF. CDR3 DNA sequence: TGCGCCAGCAGCTTGGAAGGGGGCGGGGAGACCCAGTACTTC.

This chain joins TRBV19 and TRBJ2-5; D remains ambiguous. The CDR3 runs 13 residues. Trimming left V 6 bases short and J 2 bases short, with 10 bases between. From germline, CDR1 is LNHDA and CDR2 SQIVND (reference sequence). The CDR3 is CASRQLIQETQYF. The CDR3, as DNA: TGTGCCAGTAGACAGCTTATTCAAGAGACCCAGTACTTC.

The rearrangement links TRBV6-1 to TRBJ1-5; tentatively, D is TRBD1 (6 bases). The CDR3 length is 15 residues. Trimming took 6 bases from V and 2 from J, leaving 14 bases between them. Germline values: CDR1 MNHNS, CDR2 SASEGT. In DNA, the CDR3 is TGTGCCAGCAGCGAACAGGGAGGAGGCAATCAGCCCCAGCATTTT. This encodes CASSEQGGGNQPQHF.

The chain has TRBV29-1 and TRBJ2-5; TRBD2 is a possible D gene (6 bases). CDR1 is SQVTM and CDR2 is ANQGSEA in the germline V gene. The V and J ends lost 3 bases and 11 bases respectively, with 19 bases between them. The CDR3 extends over 13 amino acids. CDR3 residues: CSVDDIFSGEQYF. CDR3 DNA: TGCAGCGTTGACGACATCTTCTCGGGGGAGCAGTACTTC.

The chain links TRBV30 to TRBJ2-3; 10 positions match TRBD2. From germline, CDR1 is GTSNPN and CDR2 SVGIG (reference sequence). The CDR3 sequence is 19 residues long. V shed 4 bases and J 0 bases; nucleotides not matched to a gene: 16. CDR3 bases: TGTGCCTGGATTCCCCAGCGGGAGGGCCGAGGAGAGAGCACAGATACGCAGTATTTT. The encoded protein is CAWIPQREGRGESTDTQYF.

This sequence joins TRBV2 and TRBJ1-5; the D is unclear. There are 13 residues in the CDR3. Germline assignment: CDR1 SNHLY and CDR2 FYNNEI. V was trimmed by 2 bases and J by 4 bases, leaving 6 bases between them. This CDR3 is CASSETGNQPQHF. CDR3 in DNA: TGTGCCAGCAGTGAAACGGGGAATCAGCCCCAGCATTTT.

The CDR3 DNA is TGTGCCAGTAGCCGGACAGGGGTGGCCAAAAACATTCAGTACTTC. As protein: CASSRTGVAKNIQYF. The chain couples TRBV19 to TRBJ2-4; 9 bases line up with TRBD1. J lost 1 base, V lost 6 bases, and 4 bases had no gene match. The CDR3 is made up of 15 amino acids. Looked up from germline, CDR1 is LNHDA and CDR2 is SQIVND (reference sequence). The entire variable domain, with the rest obtained from reference TRBV19 and TRBJ2-4, is as follows: DGGITQSPKYLFRKEGQNVTLSCEQNLNHDAMYWYRQDPGQGLRLIYYSQIVNDFQKGDIAEGYSVSREKKESFPLTVTSAQKNPTAFYLCASSRTGVAKNIQYFGAGTRLSVL.

The chain joins TRBV19 to TRBJ2-7; a weak D match, TRBD2 (7 bases). This CDR3 comprises 15 residues. Germline lookup yields CDR1 LNHDA and CDR2 SQIVND (reference sequence). V was trimmed by 5 bases and J by 1 base, leaving 15 bases between them. CDR3 residues: CASSRLGGGSYEQYF. CDR3 bases: TGTGCCAGTAGTCGTTTAGGGGGGGGATCCTACGAGCAGTACTTC.